These 8 T cell receptor beta chains share one sample of origin, sequenced in a study of CD8 T cells in Susac syndrome. A quantity of about 0.5 to 1 ug RNA underwent reverse transcription using random hexamers. TCRdb processed the immunoSEQ multiplex PCR reads anew with MiXCR; each CDR3 protein has one entry. The data hold 110,000 to 150,000 distinct CDR3 sequences, with about 94% observed a single time. Material for sequencing was CD4+ T cells from PBMCs. The receptors derive from a human donor with Susac syndrome.

The chain is built from TRBV18 and TRBJ2-7; possibly TRBD1 or TRBD2 for D (5 bases each). The CDR3 has 15 residues. Looked up from germline, CDR1 is KGHSH and CDR2 is LQKENI. The germline V and J ends were trimmed by 5 bases and 2 bases, with 16 bases remaining between them. CDR3 nucleotide sequence: TGTGCCAGCTCAGACGGGACGAACTACCCCTACGAGCAGTACTTC. It codes for CASSDGTNYPYEQYF. Filled out from reference TRBV18 and TRBJ2-7, the complete variable domain reads NAGVMQNPRHLVRRRGQEARLRCSPMKGHSHVYWYRQLPEEGLKFMVYLQKENIIDESGMPKERFSAEFPKEGPSILRIQQVVRGDSAAYFCASSDGTNYPYEQYFGPGTRLTVT.

The gene calls are TRBV7-3 and TRBJ2-2; D remains ambiguous. Per germline, CDR1 SGHTA and CDR2 FQGTGA. The CDR3 covers 15 residues. The V and J ends lost 4 bases and 2 bases respectively, with 11 bases between them. The CDR3 loop reads CASSSLPLNTGELFF. Here the CDR3 DNA reads TGTGCCAGCAGCTCCCTCCCTTTAAACACCGGGGAGCTGTTTTTT.

The rearrangement links TRBV28 to TRBJ2-1; tentatively, D is TRBD1 (6 bases). Germline assignment: CDR1 MDHEN and CDR2 SYDVKM. The CDR3 consists of 13 residues. Trimming shortened V by 8 bases and J by 10 bases, and 18 bases separated the two germline ends. DNA of the CDR3: TGTGCCAGCCTCAAGGGGGTTAGCCGCGAGCAGTTCTTC. This gives the protein CASLKGVSREQFF.

CDR3 in DNA: TGCAGTGCTAGAGACTCAGGATACTATGGCTACACCTTC. Protein sequence: CSARDSGYYGYTF. The chain couples TRBV20-1 to TRBJ1-2; no firm D call. The V and J ends lost 0 bases and 3 bases respectively, with 8 bases between them. Germline V lookup: CDR1 DFQATT, CDR2 SNEGSKA (reference sequence). The CDR3 runs 13 residues.

This clonotype showed up just once. The chain uses TRBV7-3 and TRBJ2-1; 8 bases are shared with TRBD1. Germline CDR1 reads SGHTA; CDR2 reads FQGTGA. This CDR3 is built from 16 residues. J gave up 3 bases and V 1 base, and 5 bases lay outside the gene matches. This CDR3 is CASSLIGQGGYNEQFF. CDR3 nucleotides: TGTGCCAGCAGCTTAATCGGACAGGGAGGCTACAATGAGCAGTTCTTC.

The V call is TRBV4-1, the J call TRBJ1-5, with D perhaps TRBD1 (6 bases). In germline, CDR1 is MGHRA, CDR2 YSYEKL. V was pared by 1 base and J by 6 bases, with 16 bases between. The CDR3 loop spans 16 amino acids. CDR3 protein: CASSQGVGRGLQPQHF. The CDR3 coding sequence is TGCGCCAGCAGCCAAGGGGTCGGCAGGGGCCTTCAGCCCCAGCATTTT.

This sequence joins TRBV29-1 and TRBJ1-2; D not certain. CDR3 length: 12 amino acids. V was pared by 0 bases and J by 4 bases, with 6 bases between. Germline CDR1 reads SQVTM; CDR2 reads ANQGSEA. The CDR3 nucleotides read TGCAGCGTTGAAGACACAAGCTATGGCTACACCTTC. Its translation is CSVEDTSYGYTF.

This chain joins TRBV4-1 and TRBJ2-4; the match to TRBD1 covers 10 bases. The trim removed 2 bases at V and 0 bases at J, leaving 7 bases unmatched. The CDR3 contains 18 residues. In germline, CDR1 is MGHRA, CDR2 YSYEKL. The CDR3 DNA reads TGCGCCAGCAGCCAACCGGGACAGGGGCCTTTAGCCAAAAACATTCAGTACTTC. This translates into CASSQPGQGPLAKNIQYF.